This TCR beta chain was profiled in a study of cytomegalovirus exposure and HLA in healthy donors (dated by TCRdb to about 2017). About the study as a whole: In an earlier analysis of about 560 of the donors, 250 to 350 Gb of sequence data and 95 million to 130 million unique TCR beta sequences from roughly 200 million T cells were reported. Besides the first cohort of 550 to 750 subjects, a separate validation cohort made up of 120 different subjects was used. A later analysis re-examined previously published TCR beta repertoires from about 700 donors and added high-resolution HLA genotyping to investigate patterns of TCR occurrence. The study aimed to test whether cataloging public T cell receptors could reveal signatures of past pathogen exposure. Rather than drawing on any new phenotypic data, the later analysis identified candidate immune exposures from TCR beta sequences and the way those sequences occurred across donors. Roughly 5 DR-DQ haplotypes were treated as single units for association and clustering because of strong linkage in the cohort. In an earlier analysis of about 590 of the donors, high-throughput TCR beta sequencing was used to judge whether each TCR beta V gene segment behaved as functional or pseudogenic. Class I and class II HLA loci were covered by the typing at four-digit resolution. Genome-wide SNP genotypes for about 65% of the roughly 700 donors were used in a later genetic analysis, which treated that subset as a discovery cohort. Using immunosequencing, the study profiled T cell repertoires from 550 to 750 subjects and related those repertoires to cytomegalovirus serostatus. Typing coverage varied by locus: roughly 629-630 donors for A, B, C, DRB1 and DQB1; roughly 520 for DQA1; over 600 for DPA1; more than 450 for DPB1. To predict cytomegalovirus infection status, the study brought together high-throughput TCR immunosequencing, statistical association of individual TCRs with disease status, and machine learning. All discovery cohort repertoires had been generated using a single sequencing platform. Across around 400 genotyped donors of the cohort, an average of roughly 200,000 unique TCR beta nucleotide sequences per donor were sequenced, and 15% to 20% of those sequences were non-productive. An early release that covered about 640 HLA-typed donors contained around 300 gigabases of sequencing data and tens of millions of unique TCR sequences. The genetic ancestry cluster associated with self-reported Caucasian donors included 65% to 90% of the approximately 400 genotyped donors. Donor age, sex, ethnicity and CMV serostatus were collected together with the repertoire data. Study-level results and caveats: An association between a missense DCLRE1C variant and V-gene and J-gene trimming of TCR beta chains was found in a later genetic analysis and replicated in an independent cohort. A further reported finding was that TCR beta sequences accurately predicted the HLA-A and HLA-B alleles for most subjects in the first cohort. Three of the identified cytomegalovirus-associated TCR beta chains were confirmed in vitro to be specific for cytomegalovirus antigens. About 15 rarely observed V segments, including chromosome 9 orphons, were excluded from the earlier analysis of some 590 of the donors because counts were too low. Sequencing depth was assumed to be roughly uniform across donors in the presence/absence analyses, though that assumption may not hold. In an earlier analysis of fewer than 750 of the donors, most TCR beta V segments were observed in productive rearrangements about 87% or about 30% of the time, broadly matching IMGT annotations. Correlated functional status among segregating V segments might be attributable to linkage disequilibrium, but an unknown experimental factor could not be ruled out. Compared with the roughly 600-donor mean, donors in an Asian-associated ancestry cluster had fewer N-insertions in productive TCRs, according to a later genetic analysis. A group of highly shared sequence variants was considered likely to be a technical artifact of the sequencing pipeline. The authors suggested that the approach could potentially be generalized to other disease states and immunological phenotypes. For the cohort, immune exposure information was limited to CMV serostatus. Assigning TCR associations to individual alleles was difficult when HLA alleles, especially DR and DQ, strongly co-occurred. In a later analysis, HLA-associated TCR beta chains were found to be more clonally expanded and to have lower generation probabilities than equally common non-associated chains. HLA typing was unavailable for some donors at each locus, so association tests used only the typed subset. A total of 150 to 200 TCR beta chains were listed by the study as associated with cytomegalovirus. In a later analysis, most CMV-associated TCR beta chains were found to appear HLA-restricted, with HLA associations seemingly driven largely by CMV exposure. A later analysis reported that several top co-occurrence clusters appeared linked to parvovirus B19, influenza, CMV and Epstein-Barr virus. A later analysis found that TCR association rates varied across HLA loci, with DRB1 alleles showing the most associated TCRs and HLA-C alleles the fewest. Most TCR sequences were seen in very few donors, while some public TCRs were found in many individuals. Only TCR beta chains were sequenced in this cohort, and the absence of alpha or paired-chain data limited detectable features. A later analysis associated about 17,000 TCR beta sequences with specific HLA alleles at a false discovery rate of 0.05. The classifier was reported to diagnose cytomegalovirus status with high specificity and sensitivity in both the original cohort and the validation cohort. Some IMGT-functional V segments, including TRBV6-2 and TRBV6-3, could not be told apart with the 87-base-pair reads, so those segments were excluded.

The protocol used for the library was the immunoSEQ multiplex PCR assay. The multiplex PCR relied on a mix of 60 forward primers for TCR Vbeta segments and 13 reverse primers for TCR Jbeta segments. The CDR3 region of rearranged TCR beta genes was amplified from genomic DNA by a multiplex PCR assay. Amplified TCR beta libraries were sequenced as 87-base-pair reads on the Illumina HiSeq System. On the authors' methods: A later analysis tallied roughly 78 million unique TCR beta chains across the 700 or so repertoires, and approximately 9.9 million of those chains were shared by two or more donors. Raw reads were error-corrected and collapsed into unique sequences by a nearest-neighbor algorithm in which closely related sequences were merged to remove PCR and sequencing errors. CDR3 sequences were aligned to IMGT reference sequences to assign V, D and J gene segments. For a sequence to be retained, at least a six-nucleotide match to both a V gene segment and a J gene segment was required. Rearrangements were called productive when the CDR3 lacked stop codons and stayed in frame with V and J; all others were non-productive. CDR3 was defined according to IMGT convention as the region running from the second conserved V-encoded cysteine to the conserved J-encoded phenylalanine. Sequences without an unambiguous match to a single V gene segment were excluded from the earlier analysis of 450 to 750 of the donors. In an earlier analysis of around 590 of the donors, a V segment was called functional when productive rearrangements were above 56.7%, and segregating when the standard deviation between donors exceeded 5%. A statistical classification framework was developed to diagnose cytomegalovirus status using the catalog of TCR beta chain sequences. V and J gene assignment, in a later analysis, came from comparing TCR nucleotide sequences with IMGT/GENE-DB human TR gene sequences. A later analysis assigned CDR3 sequences and most-parsimonious VDJ recombination scenarios with the TCRdist pipeline. A later analysis defined each TCR beta chain by its CDR3 amino acid sequence plus V-gene family, and excluded reads lacking a unique V-gene family. To address suspected cross-contamination and a sequencing artifact, a later analysis removed some 620 highly shared, low-generation-probability nucleotide sequences. In a later analysis, a clonal expansion index for each public chain was calculated from normalized within-repertoire ranks of inferred template counts. Generation probabilities in a later analysis came from a VDJ recombination model fitted to out-of-frame rearrangements, and those results were checked against IGoR. Hypergeometric tests were used in a later analysis to score TCR-TCR, TCR-HLA and TCR-CMV co-occurrence, with a repertoire-size bias correction applied to the TCR pairs. To estimate false discovery rates, a later analysis permuted the HLA or CMV assignments 20 times. A later analysis grouped co-occurring TCRs with DBSCAN, adding TCRdist sequence similarity when clustering within HLA-allele-positive subsets. Repertoires with fewer than 30,000 or more than 120,000 public chains were left out of co-occurrence clustering, as were about five repertoires with anomalous nucleotide sharing. The table was pulled from immuneACCESS by TCRdb, which kept in-frame rearrangements only. Such tables lose some clones; where checked, under half of the loss comes from unresolved V genes, and the rest has no known cause. V and J calls and clone size follow that table, whereas D and trimming were derived from the DNA. The sample table shows fewer than 150,000 clones, and approximately 80% are seen once. The top ten clones comprise 1% of the sample.

About this clone itself: There is no known antigen for this receptor. Base qualities are not provided; no much larger clone lies one nucleotide away.

The cysteine opens and the phenylalanine closes a CDR3 of 14 amino acids. Left in the record is the CDR3 DNA by itself, 42 bases read in frame from the first base. Relative to germline, V is missing 10 bases and J is missing 0 bases, with 4 bases of the junction outside any gene match. Taken from the germline V gene, the CDR1 and CDR2 loops are MNHNS and SASEGT. The cohort comprised 550 to 700 healthy bone marrow donors. At the time of sampling, all cohort members were nominally healthy, though unrecorded immune exposures were likely present. The donor tested CMV seronegative, placing the donor among the roughly 340 seronegative members of the cohort. A peripheral blood sample was collected from each donor, and TCR beta sequencing was performed on peripheral blood mononuclear cells. Genomic DNA extraction from the blood cell samples was performed with the Qiagen DNeasy Blood Extraction Kit.

The source material was PBMCs. The rearrangement combines TRBV6-1 with TRBJ2-5, with 11 bases aligning to TRBD1. The TCR originated in a man aged 40-50 years in good health and CMV-seronegative. At the DNA level, the sequence is TGTGCCACCTGGGACAGGGGGTACCAAGAGACCCAGTACTTC. It codes for CATWDRGYQETQYF.